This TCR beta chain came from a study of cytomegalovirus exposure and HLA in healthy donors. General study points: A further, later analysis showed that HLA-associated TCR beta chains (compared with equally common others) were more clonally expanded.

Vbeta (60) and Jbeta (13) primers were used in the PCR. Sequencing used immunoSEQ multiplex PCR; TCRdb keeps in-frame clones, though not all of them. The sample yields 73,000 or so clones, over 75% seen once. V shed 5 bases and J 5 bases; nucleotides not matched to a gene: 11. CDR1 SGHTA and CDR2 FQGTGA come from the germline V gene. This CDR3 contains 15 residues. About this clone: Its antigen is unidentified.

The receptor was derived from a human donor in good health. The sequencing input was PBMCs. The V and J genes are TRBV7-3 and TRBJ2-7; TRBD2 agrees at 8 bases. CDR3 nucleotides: TGTGCCAGCAGCCCGGGGGGGGGCGGGGGACACGAGCAGTACTTC. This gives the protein CASSPGGGGGHEQYF.